What follows are 28 T cell receptor beta chains derived from one specimen sequenced in a study of blood T cell repertoires in COVID-19. Method: immunoSEQ multiplex PCR; TCRdb's copy keeps in-frame clones and lacks some. Found here are 87,000 or so clones, around 82% of them singletons; the top ten hold approximately 3%. The source material was peripheral blood. All receptors come from a woman aged 80 or over with COVID-19, enrolled during active disease.

The chain couples TRBV4-1 to TRBJ1-2; TRBD1 aligns across 12 bases. The CDR3 spans 16 residues. Trimming took 1 base from V and 8 from J; bases not matched to a gene: 8. Germline V gene sequence: CDR1 MGHRA, CDR2 YSYEKL. DNA for the CDR3: TGCGCCAGCAGCCAAGCGGGACAGGGGGCAGTAAGGGGCTACACCTTC. It specifies CASSQAGQGAVRGYTF.

The V call is TRBV30, the J call TRBJ1-6; the D gene is possibly TRBD1 (6 bases). V lost 3 bases and J lost 5, with 17 bases in between. CDR3 length: 16 residues. Germline values: CDR1 GTSNPN, CDR2 SVGIG (reference sequence). The CDR3 protein is CAWRSGGWVDNSPLHF. The CDR3 DNA is TGTGCCTGGAGGAGCGGGGGCTGGGTTGATAATTCACCCCTCCACTTT.

The chain joins TRBV12-3 or TRBV12-4 to TRBJ1-2; D is ambiguous. Between the trimmed V and J ends, which lost 5 bases and 8 bases, there was a span of 15 bases. The CDR3 loop spans 13 amino acids. The CDR3 coding sequence is TGTGCCAGCAGTGACCGGGAGGCTGGGGGCTACACCTTC. Translation gives CASSDREAGGYTF.

The chain has TRBV27 and TRBJ2-3; possible D gene TRBD2, 5 bases. With 2 bases removed from V and 6 bases from J, the gap between germline ends came to 12 bases. The CDR3 spans 14 residues. From germline, CDR1 is MNHEY and CDR2 SMNVEV (reference sequence). CDR3 region: CASSLLAFPDTQYF. DNA of the CDR3: TGTGCCAGCAGTTTACTAGCTTTCCCCGATACGCAGTATTTT.

The gene calls are TRBV2 and TRBJ2-5; the match to TRBD1 covers 10 bases. Germline V gene lookup returns CDR1 SNHLY and CDR2 FYNNEI. V dropped 5 bases and J dropped 7; count of bases not matched to a gene: 4. This CDR3 comprises 13 residues. This chain's CDR3 is CASSSRDRGTQYF. CDR3 DNA sequence: TGTGCCAGCAGTTCCCGGGACAGGGGGACCCAGTACTTC.

The chain joins TRBV10-3 to TRBJ1-2; a possible D gene is TRBD1 (6 bases). Germline assignment: CDR1 ENHRY and CDR2 SYGVKD. The CDR3 covers 13 residues. Trimming took 6 bases from V and 4 from J, leaving 12 bases between them. CDR3 residues: CAISPGTTYGYTF. DNA of the CDR3: TGTGCCATCAGCCCCGGGACAACCTATGGCTACACCTTC.

The rearrangement links TRBV2 to TRBJ2-2; D is perhaps TRBD1 (6 bases). Germline V CDR1 and CDR2: SNHLY, FYNNEI. Trimming took 0 bases from V and 3 from J, leaving 14 bases between them. The CDR3 is made up of 17 amino acids. CDR3 nucleotides: TGTGCCAGCAGTGAAGCGCTTCCAGGGGCCTACACCGGGGAGCTGTTTTTT. Its protein product is CASSEALPGAYTGELFF.

This rearrangement joins TRBV12-5 to TRBJ2-3, with 8 nucleotides matching TRBD1. The V and J ends lost 5 bases and 8 bases, in that order; junction bases with no gene match: 9. Germline lookup yields CDR1 LGHNT and CDR2 FRNRAP. The CDR3 is 14 amino acids. The CDR3 region is CASGVTGDWGTQYF. The CDR3 bases are TGTGCTAGTGGTGTGACAGGGGATTGGGGTACGCAGTATTTT. The full variable domain, in which reference TRBV12-5 and TRBJ2-3 provide the parts outside the CDR3, is DARVTQTPRHKVTEMGQEVTMRCQPILGHNTVFWYRQTMMQGLELLAYFRNRAPLDDSGMPKDRFSAEMPDATLATLKIQPSEPRDSAVYFCASGVTGDWGTQYFGPGTRLTVL.

The chain has TRBV7-2 and TRBJ2-3; 7 positions match TRBD1. The germline gives CDR1 SGHTA, CDR2 FQGNSA. Germline trimming cut 4 bases from V and 6 bases from J; bases unmatched to any gene: 13. CDR3 length equals 16 residues. CDR3 region: CASSSVRRGRQDTQYF. The CDR3 nucleotides read TGTGCCAGCAGCTCAGTCCGTAGGGGGCGCCAGGATACGCAGTATTTT.

This clone was counted between two and nine times. The chain combines TRBV7-6 with TRBJ2-7; 8 bases fit TRBD1. Germline V lookup: CDR1 SGHVS, CDR2 FNYEAQ. CDR3 length equals 15 residues. Trimming took 5 bases from V and 5 from J; bases not matched to a gene: 11. Written as DNA, the CDR3 is TGTGCCAGCAGCCGCCGGACAGGGAGAGGCGACGAGCAGTACTTC. Translating gives CASSRRTGRGDEQYF.

The chain couples TRBV5-5 to TRBJ1-5, with no clear D. The CDR3 runs to 15 residues. Germline V gene data show CDR1 as SGHKS and CDR2 as YYEKEE (reference sequence). V lost 0 bases and J 6 bases, leaving 13 bases between the germline ends. CDR3 protein: CASSLAVASGQPQHF. Here the CDR3 DNA reads TGTGCCAGCAGCTTGGCTGTCGCATCGGGTCAGCCCCAGCATTTT.

The CDR3 bases are TGTGCCAGCAGTTTAAAAGCGGGAGTGTTCTCCTACGAGCAGTACTTC. Encoded protein: CASSLKAGVFSYEQYF. The chain links TRBV5-6 to TRBJ2-7; TRBD2 matches at 8 bases. The CDR3 runs to 16 residues. Per the germline V gene, CDR1 is SGHDT and CDR2 is YYEEEE. The J segment lost 0 bases and the V segment lost 5 bases, leaving 10 bases of the junction unmatched.

V and J are TRBV28 and TRBJ1-2, with a possible D match to TRBD1 (5 bases). The CDR3 has 15 amino acids. Germline V gene data show CDR1 as MDHEN and CDR2 as SYDVKM. V was trimmed by 4 bases and J by 7 bases, leaving 19 bases between them. CDR3: CASSSGQGIWAGYTF. CDR3 sequence (DNA): TGTGCCAGCAGTTCCGGCCAGGGAATTTGGGCTGGCTACACCTTC.

This chain connects TRBV11-3 to TRBJ2-7; a possible D gene is TRBD2 (6 bases). The germline gives CDR1 SGHNT, CDR2 YENEEA. The CDR3 spans 14 residues. Trimming left V 2 bases short and J 5 bases short, with 13 bases between. CDR3 DNA: TGTGCCAGCAGCTTAAAGGCGGGGTCCCACGAGCAGTACTTC. Its translation: CASSLKAGSHEQYF. The entire variable domain, with the rest obtained from reference TRBV11-3 and TRBJ2-7, is as follows: EAGVVQSPRYKIIEKKQPVAFWCNPISGHNTLYWYLQNLGQGPELLIRYENEEAVDDSQLPKDRFSAERLKGVDSTLKIQPAELGDSAVYLCASSLKAGSHEQYFGPGTRLTVT.

The V and J genes are TRBV5-1 and TRBJ1-1; TRBD1 is a possible D gene (6 bases). Trimming removed 2 bases at V and 2 bases at J, with 16 bases between. Germline V gene sequence: CDR1 SGHRS, CDR2 YFSETQ. The CDR3 is made up of 16 amino acids. The CDR3 protein is CASSFAAGGINTEAFF. Written as DNA, the CDR3 is TGCGCCAGCAGCTTTGCAGCGGGGGGCATAAACACTGAAGCTTTCTTT.

This chain connects TRBV9 to TRBJ2-1; D remains unclear. The length of the CDR3 is 17 residues. V gave up 3 bases and J gave up 0 bases, with 16 bases separating them. Per germline, CDR1 SGDLS and CDR2 YYNGEE. Here the CDR3 DNA reads TGTGCCAGCAGCGCGTTCCCCGAGCCGAGCTCCTACAATGAGCAGTTCTTC. Protein product: CASSAFPEPSSYNEQFF.

This clone was detected only a few times. The rearrangement links TRBV6-5 to TRBJ2-1, with D maybe TRBD1 (6 bases). The V end lost 6 bases, the J end lost 0 bases, and 12 bases lay between the germline ends. CDR3 length equals 15 residues. From germline, CDR1 is MNHEY and CDR2 SVGAGI. CDR3: CASRPGQSSYNEQFF. CDR3 DNA sequence: TGTGCCAGCAGACCGGGACAAAGCTCCTACAATGAGCAGTTCTTC.

A single count supports this clone. The chain uses TRBV9 and TRBJ1-4, with 7 bases matching TRBD1. The CDR3 extends over 16 amino acids. The junction had 9 bases not matched to a gene; V was cut back by 2 bases and J by 5 bases. Per the germline V gene, CDR1 is SGDLS and CDR2 is YYNGEE. The CDR3 sequence is CASSVDTGVRNEKLFF. As DNA, the CDR3 is TGTGCCAGCAGCGTGGATACAGGGGTGCGGAATGAAAAACTGTTTTTT.

The CDR3 nucleotides are TGCGCCAGCAGCTTGAATCTAGCGGGCTCGTACAATGAGCAGTTCTTC. It encodes CASSLNLAGSYNEQFF. The chain links TRBV5-1 to TRBJ2-1, with 8 nucleotides matching TRBD2. This CDR3 is 16 amino acids long. Looked up from germline, CDR1 is SGHRS and CDR2 is YFSETQ. V trimming: 1 base; J trimming: 4 bases; junction bases outside the gene matches: 7.

The J gene is TRBJ1-4, the V gene TRBV18, with D possibly matching TRBD1 (5 bases). The CDR3 covers 16 residues. Germline loops: CDR1 KGHSH, CDR2 LQKENI. Trimming cost V 4 bases and J 5 bases, with 17 bases left between them. Written as DNA, the CDR3 is TGTGCCAGCTCACGAGATCAGGGCCCGCTCAATGAAAAACTGTTTTTT. Translation: CASSRDQGPLNEKLFF.

Remarks on this clone: Other DNA sequences within the sample encode an identical CDR3. This sequence joins TRBV18 and TRBJ2-3; no firm D call. Trimming took off 1 base at V and 2 bases at J, with 7 bases between the two ends. CDR1 and CDR2 (germline): KGHSH, LQKENI. CDR3 length: 14 amino acids. The CDR3 coding sequence is TGTGCCAGCTCACCACTAGCAGACACAGATACGCAGTATTTT. Amino acid sequence: CASSPLADTDTQYF. Full variable domain (missing parts from reference TRBV18 and TRBJ2-3): NAGVMQNPRHLVRRRGQEARLRCSPMKGHSHVYWYRQLPEEGLKFMVYLQKENIIDESGMPKERFSAEFPKEGPSILRIQQVVRGDSAAYFCASSPLADTDTQYFGPGTRLTVL.

This rearrangement joins TRBV28 to TRBJ1-4; 7 bases line up with TRBD1. Germline V gives CDR1 MDHEN, CDR2 SYDVKM. V was clipped by 6 bases and J by 8 bases; unmatched bases: 12. The CDR3 is 15 amino acids. CDR3 loop: CASSAPQGRKEKLFF. CDR3 coding DNA: TGTGCCAGCAGCGCACCACAGGGGAGGAAAGAAAAACTGTTTTTT.

V gene TRBV7-9 combines with J gene TRBJ2-7, with D hard to call. Trimming pared 5 bases from V and 5 bases from J, leaving 10 bases between. Germline lookup yields CDR1 SEHNR and CDR2 FQNEAQ (reference sequence). The CDR3 covers 12 residues. In DNA form, the CDR3 reads TGTGCCAGCAGCCCGAGCCAGGACGAGCAGTACTTC. It yields the protein CASSPSQDEQYF.

The V call is TRBV7-9, the J call TRBJ1-2; TRBD1 matches at 10 bases. V was pared by 7 bases and J by 0 bases, with 5 bases of the junction left unmatched. The CDR3 has 15 residues. CDR1 and CDR2 (germline): SEHNR, FQNEAQ (reference sequence). The CDR3 is CASTQTGGTNYGYTF. CDR3 sequence (DNA): TGTGCCAGCACCCAGACAGGGGGCACTAACTATGGCTACACCTTC.

The rearrangement uses TRBV6-5 and TRBJ2-3, with D hard to call. Trimming shortened V by 8 bases and J by 1 base, and 10 bases separated the two germline ends. The CDR3 covers 13 residues. CDR1 and CDR2 (germline): MNHEY, SVGAGI. CDR3 protein: CASESPGTDTQYF. CDR3 nucleotide sequence: TGTGCCAGCGAGTCCCCGGGCACAGATACGCAGTATTTT.

The rearrangement links TRBV24-1 to TRBJ2-3; TRBD2 matches 9 bases. Germline CDR1 is KGHDR and CDR2 is SFDVKD. V lost 1 base to trimming and J lost 1 base; unmatched junction nucleotides: 2. The CDR3 totals 16 residues. The CDR3 DNA reads TGTGCCACCAGTGATTTTGCTAGCGGGGGCACAGATACGCAGTATTTT. It specifies CATSDFASGGTDTQYF.

V and J are TRBV7-7 and TRBJ2-6, with D possibly being TRBD2 (5 bases). There are 12 residues in the CDR3. Germline CDR1 SSHAT, CDR2 FNYEAQ (reference sequence). In DNA form, the CDR3 reads TGTGGGGCGGGCGCTGGGGCCAACGTCCTGACTTTC. It yields the protein CGAGAGANVLTF.

CDR3 coding DNA: TGCGCCAGCAGCGAGACTAGCGGGAGTTACAATGAGCAGTTCTTC. This encodes CASSETSGSYNEQFF. J is TRBJ2-1 and V is TRBV5-1; 12 bases fit TRBD2. The length of the CDR3 is 15 residues. The germline gives CDR1 SGHRS, CDR2 YFSETQ. Trimming cost V 4 bases and J 4 bases; bases outside gene matches: 3. Full variable domain (rest looked up from reference TRBV5-1 and TRBJ2-1): KAGVTQTPRYLIKTRGQQVTLSCSPISGHRSVSWYQQTPGQGLQFLFEYFSETQRNKGNFPGRFSGRQFSNSRSEMNVSTLELGDSALYLCASSETSGSYNEQFFGPGTRLTVL.